Shown below are 18 T cell receptor beta chains from a single sample sequenced in a study of T cells after yellow fever vaccination. TCRdb re-derived calls from the 5' RACE reads in MiXCR, one entry per CDR3 protein. The sample records 200,000 to 250,000 distinct CDR3 sequences, less than 8.5% being singletons. The source material was CD4+ T cells sorted from PBMCs, sampled 15 days after the yellow fever booster vaccination. These receptors originate from a man aged 25-45 years who received the YFV17D yellow fever vaccine.

This chain links TRBV5-1 with TRBJ2-3; no firm D call. The germline CDR1 and CDR2 sequences are SGHRS and YFSETQ. Trimming pared 4 bases from V and 2 bases from J, leaving 5 bases between. The CDR3 extends over 12 amino acids. CDR3 nucleotide sequence: TGCGCCAGCAGCGCCGACACAGATACGCAGTATTTT. The encoded protein is CASSADTDTQYF.

This clonotype came up many times. The chain carries TRBV12-3 or TRBV12-4 and TRBJ2-3; TRBD2 matches at 10 bases. The CDR3 is made up of 16 amino acids. J was trimmed by 4 bases and V by 5 bases; bases with no gene match: 9. This CDR3 is CASSLTSGINADTQYF. The CDR3 nucleotides are TGTGCCAGCAGTCTAACTAGCGGGATAAATGCAGATACGCAGTATTTT.

The sample holds many counts of this clonotype. The chain uses TRBV6-5 and TRBJ2-3; a weak D match, TRBD2 (6 bases). CDR1 and CDR2 (germline): MNHEY, SVGAGI. The CDR3 runs to 17 residues. Trimming cost V 4 bases and J 1 base, with 18 bases left between them. The CDR3 DNA reads as TGTGCCAGCAGTTTAGCCCTTGGGCCTAGCGGCACAGATACGCAGTATTTT. Protein: CASSLALGPSGTDTQYF.

This chain uses TRBV3-1 with TRBJ2-3; 14 bases are a match to TRBD2. V gave up 2 bases and J gave up 5 bases; unmatched junction bases: 6. CDR3 length equals 17 residues. CDR1 is LGHDT and CDR2 is YNNKEL in the germline V gene (reference sequence). CDR3 residues: CASSQWGLAGARDTQYF. CDR3 nucleotides: TGTGCCAGCAGCCAATGGGGACTAGCGGGAGCCCGAGATACGCAGTATTTT.

The CDR3 nucleotides are TGTGCCAGCAGCCTCAACGGACTAGCGCAATACTACGAGCAGTACTTC. Its protein is CASSLNGLAQYYEQYF. The chain is built from TRBV3-1 and TRBJ2-7; 9 bases line up with TRBD2. V trimming: 4 bases; J trimming: 3 bases; junction bases outside the gene matches: 10. Per the germline V gene, CDR1 is LGHDT and CDR2 is YNNKEL (reference sequence). The CDR3 is 16 residues long.

J is TRBJ1-2 and V is TRBV25-1, with 7 bases fitting TRBD1. With V trimmed by 1 base and J by 2 bases, 13 bases remained unmatched. The germline gives CDR1 MGHDK, CDR2 SYGVNS. This CDR3 is built from 18 residues. The CDR3 sequence: CASSEFGQGDPLNYGYTF. CDR3 bases: TGTGCCAGCAGTGAATTTGGGCAGGGGGACCCATTAAACTATGGCTACACCTTC.

This clonotype was seen a handful of times. This chain connects TRBV18 to TRBJ2-1, with no clear D. The V end was cut by 3 bases, the J end by 0 bases, with 9 bases between. CDR1 is KGHSH and CDR2 is LQKENI in the germline V gene. The CDR3 runs 15 residues. The CDR3 region is CASSPTMSSYNEQFF. CDR3 sequence (DNA): TGTGCCAGCTCACCTACCATGAGCTCCTACAATGAGCAGTTCTTC.

Ten or more counts support this clonotype. The chain employs TRBV20-1 and TRBJ2-7; 10 nucleotides line up with TRBD2. The germline gives CDR1 DFQATT, CDR2 SNEGSKA (reference sequence). J gave up 4 bases and V 5 bases, and 20 bases lay outside the gene matches. This CDR3 comprises 18 residues. The CDR3 loop reads CSALTLYSQREGRYEQYF. Written as DNA, the CDR3 is TGCAGTGCTCTGACCCTCTACTCTCAGCGGGAGGGCCGGTACGAGCAGTACTTC.

The genes are TRBV12-3 or TRBV12-4 and TRBJ2-7; 14 bases map to TRBD2. J gave up 7 bases and V 3 bases, and 5 bases lay outside the gene matches. This CDR3 has 15 amino acids. CDR3 protein: CASSLGLAGVGEQYF. In nucleotides, the CDR3 is TGTGCCAGCAGTTTGGGACTAGCGGGAGTGGGTGAGCAGTACTTC.

This clonotype was counted only a few times. This sequence joins TRBV4-3 and TRBJ2-3, with D possibly matching TRBD1 (5 bases). The germline V gene has CDR1 LGHNA and CDR2 YSLEER. The length of the CDR3 is 13 residues. V was cut by 8 bases and J by 2 bases, with 11 bases left in between. CDR3 nucleotides: TGCGCCAGCGGGGCGGACGCCACAGATACGCAGTATTTT. Its translation: CASGADATDTQYF.

This clonotype was seen many times. The chain links TRBV28 to TRBJ1-1; D is unresolved. Germline V gene lookup returns CDR1 MDHEN and CDR2 SYDVKM. Trimming removed 2 bases at V and 8 bases at J, with 6 bases between. The CDR3 spans 11 residues. The CDR3 DNA follows: TGTGCCAGCAGTTTAAAGGCCGAAGCTTTCTTT. Its protein is CASSLKAEAFF.

At least ten counts were recorded for this clonotype. One end of the junction does not line up with germline, which may come from a read error. V usage is TRBV10-3 and J usage is TRBJ2-5; D not certain. CDR1 is ENHRY, CDR2 SYGVKD, per germline. The CDR3 extends over 15 amino acids. The chain's CDR3 is CAISESWQPQEPQYF. CDR3 DNA sequence: TGTGCCATCAGTGAGTCGTGGCAGCCTCAAGAGCCCCAGTACTTC.

This clonotype was found many times. This rearrangement joins TRBV11-2 to TRBJ2-4; D might be TRBD2 (6 bases). The germline V and J ends were trimmed by 5 bases and 1 base, with 12 bases remaining between them. This CDR3 contains 15 residues. Germline V gives CDR1 SGHAT, CDR2 FQNNGV. CDR3 sequence reads: CASSSGDFAKNIQYF. The CDR3 nucleotides are TGTGCCAGCAGCAGTGGGGACTTCGCCAAAAACATTCAGTACTTC.

This clonotype was found a few times. J is TRBJ2-2 and V is TRBV2, with TRBD2 matching 8 bases. Germline assignment: CDR1 SNHLY and CDR2 FYNNEI. J was trimmed by 5 bases and V by 7 bases; bases with no gene match: 9. The CDR3 covers 15 residues. The CDR3 here is CASKGGLAITGELFF. In nucleotides, the CDR3 is TGTGCCAGCAAGGGAGGACTAGCTATAACCGGGGAGCTGTTTTTT.

The chain couples TRBV11-2 to TRBJ2-3; D might be TRBD1 (5 bases). The CDR3 length is 15 residues. Germline V CDR1 and CDR2: SGHAT, FQNNGV. V lost 4 bases and J lost 4, with 15 bases in between. The CDR3 region is CASSSTVGRADTQYF. CDR3 in DNA: TGTGCCAGCAGCTCGACCGTGGGGCGAGCAGATACGCAGTATTTT.

This clonotype was counted a few times. J is TRBJ2-1 and V is TRBV7-8; 9 nucleotides line up with TRBD1. Germline CDR1 and CDR2: SGHVS and FQNEAQ. V trimming: 3 bases; J trimming: 14 bases; junction bases outside the gene matches: 5. The CDR3 is 12 amino acids. This chain's CDR3 is CASSFDRGGEFF. DNA of the CDR3: TGTGCCAGCAGCTTCGACAGGGGGGGGGAGTTCTTC.

The rearrangement joins TRBV4-2 to TRBJ2-7, with 9 nucleotides matching TRBD2. The junction had 4 bases not matched to a gene; V was cut back by 1 base and J by 0 bases. Germline V lookup: CDR1 LGHNA, CDR2 YNFKEQ. There are 16 residues in the CDR3. This chain's CDR3 is CASSQGTSVNSYEQYF. In nucleotides, the CDR3 is TGTGCCAGCAGCCAAGGGACTAGCGTGAACTCCTACGAGCAGTACTTC.

There are a few counts of this clonotype. The chain uses TRBV15 and TRBJ1-1, with 10 nucleotides matching TRBD1. The CDR3 covers 15 residues. Germline CDR1 is LNHNV and CDR2 is YYDKDF (reference sequence). V trimming: 1 base; J trimming: 11 bases; junction bases outside the gene matches: 10. The CDR3 spells CATSRAWTGGGEAFF. CDR3 bases: TGTGCCACCAGCAGAGCCTGGACAGGGGGAGGGGAGGCTTTCTTT.